This T cell receptor beta chain originates from a study of blood T cells in healthy people across ages. A sample-barcoded 5' primer and a J-beta primer mix were used in a second PCR of about 7 to 12 cycles. TCRdb re-called the 5' RACE reads with MiXCR, one entry per CDR3 protein. The repertoire holds 1.5 million to 2 million distinct CDR3 sequences, with about 50% as singletons. Of note for this clonotype: Its matching antigen is unknown.

PBMCs were isolated at a quantity of at least 7 million per sample. The CDR3 extends over 12 amino acids. CDR1 and CDR2 from the germline V gene are SEHNR and FQNEAQ (reference sequence). V dropped 5 bases and J dropped 9 bases, with 8 bases sitting between them. Points from the study as a whole: The authors considered diversity estimates from one million T cells to be underestimates.

The TCR was taken from a woman between 40 and 55 years old in good health. This chain joins TRBV7-9 and TRBJ1-6; unclear D gene. Sequenced sample: blood. The CDR3 reads CASSAESSPLHF. CDR3 sequence (DNA): TGTGCCAGCAGCGCGGAAAGTTCACCCCTCCACTTT.